One and the same sample provided the 6 T cell receptor beta chains below, sequenced in a study of radiation and T cells in renal cell carcinoma. Using immunoSEQ multiplex PCR, the repertoire was profiled, and TCRdb retains in-frame clones only, with some absent. The profile shows about 150,000 clones, about nine tenths of them singletons. This sample's time point: blood 2 weeks post-SBRT. Treatment meaning: 15 Gy SBRT to primary tumor, nephrectomy 4 weeks later. The sample consisted of blood, taken from a patient whose treatment included radiotherapy and nephrectomy. These receptors were taken from a woman between 45 and 60 years old with renal cell carcinoma.

The rearrangement links TRBV7-8 to TRBJ1-6, with no clear D. V was pared by 5 bases and J by 1 base, with 9 bases between. Per germline, CDR1 SGHVS and CDR2 FQNEAQ. The CDR3 contains 15 residues. In nucleotides, the CDR3 is TGTGCCAGCAGCGCGGAGTATTCCTATAATTCACCCCTCCACTTT. Translation gives CASSAEYSYNSPLHF.

The CDR3 reads CASSLGTGEGYTF. CDR3 in DNA: TGCGCCAGCAGCTTGGGAACAGGGGAAGGCTACACCTTC. This chain links TRBV5-1 with TRBJ1-2, with 7 bases identical to TRBD1. Germline loops: CDR1 SGHRS, CDR2 YFSETQ. This CDR3 region has 13 residues. With V trimmed by 0 bases and J by 8 bases, 4 bases remained unmatched.

The chain has TRBV15 and TRBJ2-6; TRBD1 or TRBD2 may be the D gene (5 bases each). Trimming cost V 2 bases and J 0 bases, with 8 bases left between them. This CDR3 comprises 16 residues. Germline CDR1 and CDR2: LNHNV and YYDKDF (reference sequence). The CDR3 is CATSRLGVSGANVLTF. The CDR3 bases are TGTGCCACCAGCAGACTGGGGGTCTCTGGGGCCAACGTCCTGACTTTC.

The CDR3, as DNA: TGTGCCAGCAGTCTCCCCCGCGGGGCTACTGGAAACACCATATATTTT. Amino acids: CASSLPRGATGNTIYF. The rearrangement uses TRBV7-9 and TRBJ1-3; TRBD1 is a possible D gene (5 bases). V lost 6 bases to trimming and J lost 2 bases, with 17 bases between them. Germline values: CDR1 SEHNR, CDR2 FQNEAQ (reference sequence). CDR3 size: 16 residues.

The CDR3 loop reads CASSPRRTQRDTGELFF. Written as DNA, the CDR3 is TGTGCCAGCAGCCCGCGGCGGACACAGAGGGACACCGGGGAGCTGTTTTTT. The genes are TRBV9 and TRBJ2-2; D may correspond to TRBD1 or TRBD2 (5 bases each). Trimming cost V 4 bases and J 3 bases, with 19 bases left between them. The CDR3 sequence is 17 residues long. Germline V gene sequence: CDR1 SGDLS, CDR2 YYNGEE.

J is TRBJ2-2 and V is TRBV5-1; 9 positions match TRBD2. This CDR3 is built from 16 residues. With V trimmed by 0 bases and J by 5 bases, 5 bases remained unmatched. Germline CDR1 is SGHRS and CDR2 is YFSETQ. CDR3 loop: CASSLVLAGKTGELFF. CDR3 DNA sequence: TGCGCCAGCAGCTTGGTACTAGCGGGTAAAACCGGGGAGCTGTTTTTT.